Following are 9 T cell receptor beta chains from one sample sequenced in a study of cytomegalovirus exposure and HLA in healthy donors. The PCR contained 60 Vbeta and 13 Jbeta primers. Here immunoSEQ multiplex PCR was the method, and the copy in TCRdb shows in-frame clones only, minus some. The sample lists around 200,000 clones, approximately 80% seen once, with roughly a tenth in the top ten. Specimen: PBMCs. These receptors all come from a woman aged 45 to 65 in good health and CMV-seropositive.

This sequence joins TRBV11-2 and TRBJ2-7, with 7 positions matching TRBD1. The CDR3 sequence is 13 residues long. Germline-derived CDR1 and CDR2 are SGHAT and FQNNGV. Germline trimming cut 5 bases from V and 7 bases from J; bases unmatched to any gene: 8. The CDR3 loop is CASSRGQQDEQYF. CDR3 in DNA: TGTGCCAGCAGCAGGGGACAGCAGGATGAGCAGTACTTC.

The chain joins TRBV28 to TRBJ1-2, with D possibly matching TRBD1 (5 bases). The CDR3 length is 11 residues. Trimming left V 6 bases short and J 9 bases short, with 11 bases between. Per the germline V gene, CDR1 is MDHEN and CDR2 is SYDVKM. The CDR3 here is CASRGDFSYTF. Here the CDR3 DNA reads TGTGCCAGCAGGGGGGACTTTAGCTACACCTTC.

The CDR3 spells CASSVPRGGETGELFF. The DNA of the CDR3 is TGTGCCAGCAGTGTCCCCAGAGGGGGCGAAACCGGGGAGCTGTTTTTT. This sequence joins TRBV25-1 and TRBJ2-2, with 7 bases identical to TRBD1. CDR3 length: 16 residues. With V trimmed by 4 bases and J by 5 bases, 10 bases remained unmatched. Germline V gene lookup returns CDR1 MGHDK and CDR2 SYGVNS.

This chain links TRBV7-8 with TRBJ2-5; the match to TRBD2 covers 15 bases. Germline CDR1 and CDR2: SGHVS and FQNEAQ. J gave up 5 bases and V 5 bases, and 9 bases lay outside the gene matches. This CDR3 contains 17 residues. CDR3 in amino acids: CASSRDFGLAGGETQYF. CDR3 DNA sequence: TGTGCCAGCAGCCGTGATTTCGGACTAGCGGGGGGGGAGACCCAGTACTTC.

In this sample, this clone turned up once. The genes are TRBV7-2 and TRBJ1-6; 8 bases are a match to TRBD1. CDR3 length equals 15 residues. V dropped 3 bases and J dropped 7; count of bases not matched to a gene: 5. Germline assignment: CDR1 SGHTA and CDR2 FQGNSA. CDR3 sequence: CASSFYRGMNSPLHF. CDR3 coding DNA: TGTGCCAGCAGCTTTTACAGGGGGATGAATTCACCCCTCCACTTT. The full variable domain, completed using reference TRBV7-2 and TRBJ1-6, is GAGVSQSPSNKVTEKGKDVELRCDPISGHTALYWYRQSLGQGLEFLIYFQGNSAPDKSGLPSDRFSAERTGGSVSTLTIQRTQQEDSAVYLCASSFYRGMNSPLHFGNGTRLTVT.

The chain joins TRBV18 to TRBJ2-1, with D tentatively TRBD2 (5 bases). The length of the CDR3 is 14 residues. Trimming cost V 3 bases and J 9 bases, with 15 bases left between them. Germline lookup yields CDR1 KGHSH and CDR2 LQKENI. CDR3 DNA sequence: TGTGCCAGCTCACCCGGACTCCAACCCGGTGAGCAGTTCTTC. Encoded protein: CASSPGLQPGEQFF.

The chain combines TRBV29-1 with TRBJ2-5, with D unclear. The V and J ends lost 1 base and 7 bases respectively, with 19 bases between them. The CDR3 is 15 residues long. Germline V gene sequence: CDR1 SQVTM, CDR2 ANQGSEA. CDR3 bases: TGCAGCGTTGAAGGGGTCTACCCTGCAAGAGGGACCCAGTACTTC. This encodes CSVEGVYPARGTQYF. Complete variable domain (other parts from reference TRBV29-1 and TRBJ2-5): SAVISQKPSRDICQRGTSLTIQCQVDSQVTMMFWYRQQPGQSLTLIATANQGSEATYESGFVIDKFPISRPNLTFSTLTVSNMSPEDSSIYLCSVEGVYPARGTQYFGPGTRLLVL.

V gene TRBV2 combines with J gene TRBJ2-7; possible D gene TRBD1, 5 bases. The CDR3 is made up of 12 amino acids. The germline V and J ends were trimmed by 8 bases and 6 bases, with 14 bases remaining between them. CDR1 and CDR2 from the germline V gene are SNHLY and FYNNEI. CDR3 amino acids: CASDSLNSEQYF. The CDR3 region has the DNA TGTGCCAGCGACAGCTTGAATAGCGAGCAGTACTTC.

The gene calls are TRBV4-3 and TRBJ2-1; 12 positions match TRBD2. After removal of 3 bases from V and 4 bases from J, the junction contained 4 bases not matched to a gene. CDR3 size: 16 residues. Germline loops: CDR1 LGHNA, CDR2 YSLEER. CDR3 loop: CASSHLAGGTYNEQFF. CDR3 DNA sequence: TGCGCCAGCAGCCATCTAGCGGGGGGGACGTACAATGAGCAGTTCTTC.